This T cell receptor (beta chain) was sequenced in a study of technical replicates of blood from several donors listed by TCRdb under 2017. Inclusive of the bounding cysteine and phenylalanine, the CDR3 is 18 residues long. Of the read, only the CDR3 DNA is kept; its 54 bases are in frame from base 1. The germline ends are 20 bases apart after V is trimmed by 5 bases and J by 0 bases. CDR1 and CDR2, looked up from the germline V gene (reference sequence), are MNHEY and SMNVEV. The receptor library was made with the immunoSEQ multiplex PCR assay. TCRdb re-hosts the immuneACCESS table, in-frame sequences only. Its copies lack some clones; in the studies checked, an unresolved V gene accounts for under half of them, and the cause for the rest is not known. This sample comprises tens of thousands of clones, just over 90% of them detected only once. The ten largest clones take up roughly 4.7% of the sample.

In regard to this clone: Its specific antigen is unknown. No base-level quality is on record; no much larger clone is a single base apart.

Here the chain combines TRBV27 and TRBJ1-5; the D gene is unclear. The TCR sequence derives from a human donor in good health. Some clones in this sample may be carry-over from other donors' samples. Source material: PBMCs. The nucleotides are TGTGCCAGCAGTGTATTTTTTCAGGCAAGAAATAGCAATCAGCCCCAGCATTTT. Its protein reads: CASSVFFQARNSNQPQHF.